This T cell receptor (beta chain) comes out of a study of T cell responses to AZD1222 COVID-19 vaccine. About the research overall: It was second doses at about 4 or about 12 weeks that were pooled. Study-wide points: Repertoires were obtained solely post-peak T cell response. Spike-wide vaccine-associated CD4 TCRs dominated at 160-218 and 743-854. Donors were chiefly white British, with a greater number of females, and clonal diversity was perhaps underestimated.

Libraries were prepared by immunoSEQ multiplex PCR; TCRdb keeps only in-frame clonotypes and omits some of them. The data hold some 100,000 clones, with 85% to 90% observed a single time. A word on this clone: Its specificity is not known.

Material: peripheral blood, obtained on day 0 of AZD1222 vaccination. The TCR originated in an adult in good health.

CDR3: CSVRDRGRTGELFF. In DNA form, the CDR3 reads TGCAGCGTTAGGGACAGGGGGCGGACCGGGGAGCTGTTTTTT. This chain joins TRBV29-1 and TRBJ2-2, with 12 bases identical to TRBD1. Trimming took 5 bases from V and 5 from J; bases not matched to a gene: 3. From germline, CDR1 is SQVTM and CDR2 ANQGSEA. There are 14 residues in the CDR3.